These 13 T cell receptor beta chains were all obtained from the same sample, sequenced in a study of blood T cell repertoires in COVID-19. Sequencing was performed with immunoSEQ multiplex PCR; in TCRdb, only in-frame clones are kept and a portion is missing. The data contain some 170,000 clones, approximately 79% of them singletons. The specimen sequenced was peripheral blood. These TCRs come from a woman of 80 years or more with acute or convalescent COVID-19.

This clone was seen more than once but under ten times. The DNA for the CDR3 is TGCGCCAGCAGCCTTACTAGCGGGAGTCTGGCCGAGCAGTACTTC. It translates to CASSLTSGSLAEQYF. This chain links TRBV5-1 with TRBJ2-7; 11 bases fit TRBD2. V shed 4 bases and J 6 bases; nucleotides not matched to a gene: 9. Germline CDR1 reads SGHRS; CDR2 reads YFSETQ. This CDR3 is built from 15 residues.

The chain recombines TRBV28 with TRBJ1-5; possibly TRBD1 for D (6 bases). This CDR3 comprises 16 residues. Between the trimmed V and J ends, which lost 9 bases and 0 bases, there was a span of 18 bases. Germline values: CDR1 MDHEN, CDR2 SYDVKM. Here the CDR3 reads CASKRDTSYSNQPQHF. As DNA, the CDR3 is TGTGCCAGTAAGCGGGACACATCTTATAGCAATCAGCCCCAGCATTTT.

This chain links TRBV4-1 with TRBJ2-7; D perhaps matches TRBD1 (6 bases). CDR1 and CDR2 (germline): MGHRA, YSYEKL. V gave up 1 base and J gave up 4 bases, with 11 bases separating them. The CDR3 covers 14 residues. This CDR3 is CASSQGEQGYEQYF. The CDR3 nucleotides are TGCGCCAGCAGCCAAGGGGAACAGGGTTACGAGCAGTACTTC.

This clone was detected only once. For the CDR3, the DNA is TGTGCCAGCAGTTACTCACAGGGCCGCGACCTCCTTAGCAATCAGCCCCAGCATTTT. Amino acids: CASSYSQGRDLLSNQPQHF. This chain joins TRBV6-2 or TRBV6-3 and TRBJ1-5; D is perhaps TRBD1 (6 bases). Trimming left V 0 bases short and J 0 bases short, with 18 bases between. CDR1 and CDR2 (germline): MNHEY, SVGEGT. The CDR3 has 19 amino acids.

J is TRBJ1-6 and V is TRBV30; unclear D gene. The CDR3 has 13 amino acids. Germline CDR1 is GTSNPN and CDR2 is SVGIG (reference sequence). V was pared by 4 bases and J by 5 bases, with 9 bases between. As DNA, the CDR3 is TGTGCCTGGAACATTTTGGATAATTCACCCCTCCACTTT. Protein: CAWNILDNSPLHF.

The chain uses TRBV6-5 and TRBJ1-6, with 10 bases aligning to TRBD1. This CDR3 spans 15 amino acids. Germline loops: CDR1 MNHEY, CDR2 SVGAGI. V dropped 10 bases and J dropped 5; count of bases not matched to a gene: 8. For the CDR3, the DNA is TGTGCCATAAAAGAGGACAGGGGGGATAATTCACCCCTCCACTTT. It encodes CAIKEDRGDNSPLHF.

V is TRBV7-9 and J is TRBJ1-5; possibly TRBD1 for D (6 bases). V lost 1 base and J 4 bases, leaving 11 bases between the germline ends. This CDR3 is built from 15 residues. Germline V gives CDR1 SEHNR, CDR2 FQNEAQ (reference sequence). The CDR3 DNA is TGTGCCAGCAGCTTAGGAGACAGGTTTAATCAGCCCCAGCATTTT. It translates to CASSLGDRFNQPQHF.

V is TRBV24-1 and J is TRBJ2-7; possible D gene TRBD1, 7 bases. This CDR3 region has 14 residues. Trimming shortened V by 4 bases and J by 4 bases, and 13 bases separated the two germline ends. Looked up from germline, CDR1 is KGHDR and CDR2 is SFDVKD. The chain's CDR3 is CATSDAGQTYEQYF. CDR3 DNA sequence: TGTGCCACCAGTGACGCGGGACAGACTTACGAGCAGTACTTC.

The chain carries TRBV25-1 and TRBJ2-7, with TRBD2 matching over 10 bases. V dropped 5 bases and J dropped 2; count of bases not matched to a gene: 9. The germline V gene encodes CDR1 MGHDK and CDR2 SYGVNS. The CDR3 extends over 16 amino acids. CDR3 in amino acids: CASSNRTSGRTYEQYF. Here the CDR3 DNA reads TGTGCCAGCAGTAACAGGACTAGCGGTCGTACCTACGAGCAGTACTTC.

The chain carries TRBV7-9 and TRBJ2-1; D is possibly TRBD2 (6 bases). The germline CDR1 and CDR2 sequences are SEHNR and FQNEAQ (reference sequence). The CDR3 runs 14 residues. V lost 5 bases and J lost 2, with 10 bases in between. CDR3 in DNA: TGTGCCAGCAGCCCCGGCGGGGCCTACAATGAGCAGTTCTTC. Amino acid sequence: CASSPGGAYNEQFF.

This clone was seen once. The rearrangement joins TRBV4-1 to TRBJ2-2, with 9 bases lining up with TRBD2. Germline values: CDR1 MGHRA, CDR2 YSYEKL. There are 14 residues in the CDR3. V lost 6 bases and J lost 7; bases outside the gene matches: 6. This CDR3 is CASRPSGTGGELFF. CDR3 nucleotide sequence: TGCGCCAGCAGGCCTAGCGGGACCGGCGGGGAGCTGTTTTTT.

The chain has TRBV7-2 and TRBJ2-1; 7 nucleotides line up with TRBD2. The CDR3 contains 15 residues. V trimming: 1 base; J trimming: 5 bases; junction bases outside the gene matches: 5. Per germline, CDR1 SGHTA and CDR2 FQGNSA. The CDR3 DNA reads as TGTGCCAGCAGCTTAGGCTTGGGGGGGAACAATGAGCAGTTCTTC. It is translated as CASSLGLGGNNEQFF.

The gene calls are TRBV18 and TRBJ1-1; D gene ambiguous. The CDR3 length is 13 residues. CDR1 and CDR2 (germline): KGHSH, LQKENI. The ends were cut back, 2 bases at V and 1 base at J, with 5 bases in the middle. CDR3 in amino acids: CASSPEANTEAFF. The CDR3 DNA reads TGTGCCAGCTCACCAGAAGCGAACACTGAAGCTTTCTTT.